The clone carrying this T cell receptor (beta chain) was seen a handful of times. Its antigen is unknown. TCRdb re-derived calls from the 5' RACE reads in MiXCR, one entry per CDR3 protein. The sample holds a few hundred thousand distinct CDR3 sequences, more than 3.5% seen once. The sample belongs to a study of T cells after yellow fever vaccination. Across the whole study: Each low-cell-number fraction was prepared by means of SMART-Seq v4 Ultra Low Input.

General study points: Reappearing after the booster were most of the clones from primary vaccination (less than 97% CD4, approximately 88% CD8).

The CDR3 runs to 15 residues. Deletions cut 2 bases from V and 3 bases from J, with 12 bases between. This clonotype was obtained from a man aged 18 to 30 who received the YFV17D yellow fever vaccine. The specimen comprised PBMCs, sampled 15 days after the yellow fever booster vaccination. This chain connects TRBV23-1 to TRBJ2-3; TRBD1 is a possible D gene (6 bases). TRBV23-1 is known as an ORF, though its function is uncertain. The CDR3 nucleotides are TGCGCCAGCAGTCAAAGTTCCCAGGGGACAGATACGCAGTATTTT. Residues: CASSQSSQGTDTQYF.